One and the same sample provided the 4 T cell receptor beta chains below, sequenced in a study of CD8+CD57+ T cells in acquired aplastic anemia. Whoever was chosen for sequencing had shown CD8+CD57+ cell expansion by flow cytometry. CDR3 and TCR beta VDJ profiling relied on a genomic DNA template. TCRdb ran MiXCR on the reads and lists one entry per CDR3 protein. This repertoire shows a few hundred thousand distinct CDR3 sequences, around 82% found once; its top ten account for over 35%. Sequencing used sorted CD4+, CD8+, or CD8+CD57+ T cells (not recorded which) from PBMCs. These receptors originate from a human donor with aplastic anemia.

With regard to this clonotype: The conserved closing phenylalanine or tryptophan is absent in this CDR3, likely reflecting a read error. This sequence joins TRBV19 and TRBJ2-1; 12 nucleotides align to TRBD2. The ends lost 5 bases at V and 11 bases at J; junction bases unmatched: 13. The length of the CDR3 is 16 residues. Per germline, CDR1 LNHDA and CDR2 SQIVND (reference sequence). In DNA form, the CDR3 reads TGTGCCAGTAGTGATACTAGCGGGGGGTTCTTCAAGCAGCAGTTCGTC. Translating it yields CASSDTSGGFFKQQFV.

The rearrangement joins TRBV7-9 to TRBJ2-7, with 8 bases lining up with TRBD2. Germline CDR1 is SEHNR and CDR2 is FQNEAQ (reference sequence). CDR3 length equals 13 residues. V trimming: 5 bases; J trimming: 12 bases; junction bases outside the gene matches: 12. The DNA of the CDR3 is TGTGCCAGCAGCCTCCTGGCTGGCAGCGGGAGGTACTTC. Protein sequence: CASSLLAGSGRYF.

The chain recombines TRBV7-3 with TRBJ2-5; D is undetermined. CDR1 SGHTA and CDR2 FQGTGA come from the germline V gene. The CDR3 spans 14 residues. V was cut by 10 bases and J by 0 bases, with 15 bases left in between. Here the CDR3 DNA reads TGTGCCACCACAAGACGGTCAGACCAAGAGACCCAGTACTTC. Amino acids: CATTRRSDQETQYF.

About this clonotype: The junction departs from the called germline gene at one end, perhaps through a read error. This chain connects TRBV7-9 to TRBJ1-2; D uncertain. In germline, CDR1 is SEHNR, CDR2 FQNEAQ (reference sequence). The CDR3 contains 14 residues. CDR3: CASSMRQALHGYPF. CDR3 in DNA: TGTGCCAGCAGCATGCGGCAGGCGCTCCACGGCTACCCCTTC.